The rows below give T cell receptor beta chains drawn from one sample of a study of technical replicates of blood from several donors. This table comes from immunoSEQ multiplex PCR, and its TCRdb copy is limited to in-frame clones, with some not included. The sample holds tens of thousands of clones, 86% seen once. What was sequenced was PBMCs. These receptors all stem from a human donor in good health. Some clones in this sample may be carry-over from other donors' samples. CDR3s include the opening cysteine and the closing phenylalanine or tryptophan. D genes are given only for firm matches. The size field is filled for only some rows; it gives once, few, many or a size class.

V,length,size,J,D,DNA,CDR3
TRBV9,14,.,TRBJ2-1,.,TGTGCCAGCAGCGTAGTTTCTGCTAGCGATGAGCAGTTCTTC,CASSVVSASDEQFF
TRBV5-6,16,.,TRBJ2-5,TRBD2,TGTGCCAGCAGCTTGCCCGGGAGGACTCCCCAAGAGACCCAGTACTTC,CASSLPGRTPQETQYF
TRBV9,15,.,TRBJ2-7,TRBD1,TGTGCCAGCAGCCCCCGGACAGGGATCCCCCGCGAGCAGTACTTC,CASSPRTGIPREQYF
TRBV9,15,.,TRBJ1-4,TRBD1,TGTGCCAGCAGCCCCACAGGGGCAACTAATGAAAAACTGTTTTTT,CASSPTGATNEKLFF
TRBV6-1,14,.,TRBJ2-2,TRBD1,TGTGCCAGCCTCCGGACAGGCGACACCGGGGAGCTGTTTTTT,CASLRTGDTGELFF
TRBV7-8,16,.,TRBJ2-7,.,TGTGCCAGCAGCTTTGCTAGGACACGGAGCTCCTACGAGCAGTACTTC,CASSFARTRSSYEQYF
TRBV5-4,15,once,TRBJ2-3,TRBD2,TGTGCCAGCAGCCAGGGACTAGCGGGATCAGATACGCAGTATTTT,CASSQGLAGSDTQYF
TRBV29-1,13,.,TRBJ1-1,.,TGCAGCGTTCGTCCCGACCCGGGCACTGAAGCTTTCTTT,CSVRPDPGTEAFF
TRBV2,15,.,TRBJ1-2,TRBD1,TGTGCCAGCACTTACTCAGACAGGGCCGGCTATGGCTACACCTTC,CASTYSDRAGYGYTF
TRBV27,15,few,TRBJ1-1,TRBD1,TGTGCCAGCAGTCCCAACAGGGGGCAGGGCACTGAAGCTTTCTTT,CASSPNRGQGTEAFF
TRBV29-1,11,.,TRBJ2-1,TRBD1,TGCAGCCTCAGGGGGACAGGGGAGCAGTTCTTC,CSLRGTGEQFF
TRBV7-2,16,.,TRBJ2-7,TRBD1,TGTGCCAGCAGTCCCCGGGGACAGGATAGCTCCTACGAGCAGTACTTC,CASSPRGQDSSYEQYF
TRBV2,14,.,TRBJ1-1,.,TGTGCCAGCAGTTTGAGAGGGTTGAACACTGAAGCTTTCTTT,CASSLRGLNTEAFF
TRBV30,13,.,TRBJ1-1,TRBD1,TGTGCCTGGGCGACGGACAGGGCCACTGAAGCTTTCTTT,CAWATDRATEAFF
TRBV27,14,.,TRBJ2-3,.,TGTGCCAGCAGTTTAGCGGGCTCCACAGATACGCAGTATTTT,CASSLAGSTDTQYF
TRBV7-9,13,.,TRBJ2-3,.,TGTGCCAGCAGCCCCGTCGGGGCAGATACGCAGTATTTT,CASSPVGADTQYF
TRBV7-2,16,.,TRBJ2-1,TRBD2,TGTGCCAGCAGCTTGGGACTAGCGGGTAGGTACAATGAGCAGTTCTTC,CASSLGLAGRYNEQFF
TRBV5-1,17,.,TRBJ2-7,.,TGCGCCAGCAGCGCGAGGGTACGTTTCGGAGCCGTCGACGAGCAGTACTTC,CASSARVRFGAVDEQYF
TRBV29-1,12,.,TRBJ1-1,TRBD1,TGCAGCTCAACAGGGGGCGGCACTGAAGCTTTCTTT,CSSTGGGTEAFF
TRBV13,14,once,TRBJ2-7,.,TGTGCCAGCAGCCCAGGGACAACTACCTACGAGCAGTACTTC,CASSPGTTTYEQYF
TRBV27,15,.,TRBJ2-1,TRBD1,TGTGCCAGCAGGGGACAGGGGGCGATTCGAAATGAGCAGTTCTTC,CASRGQGAIRNEQFF
TRBV6-1,13,.,TRBJ1-2,.,TGTGCCAGCAGAGAGGACAGCCTCTCCGGCTACACCTTC,CASREDSLSGYTF
TRBV5-4,15,.,TRBJ1-4,TRBD1,TGTGCCAGCAGCTCTCGACAGGGGGGGAATGAAAAACTGTTTTTT,CASSSRQGGNEKLFF
TRBV29-1,13,.,TRBJ2-3,.,TGCAGCGTTGGATTTGCCTTAGCAGATACGCAGTATTTT,CSVGFALADTQYF
TRBV7-3,14,.,TRBJ2-7,.,TGTGCCAGCAGCCCGCAAGGACGGGGTAACGAGCAGTACTTC,CASSPQGRGNEQYF
TRBV2,13,.,TRBJ2-5,TRBD1,TGTGCCAGCAGGCCCGACAGGGGAGAGACCCAGTACTTC,CASRPDRGETQYF
TRBV11-2,14,.,TRBJ1-1,.,TGTGCCAGCAGCTTAGGGGGAGGGAACACTGAAGCTTTCTTT,CASSLGGGNTEAFF
TRBV27,15,.,TRBJ2-7,TRBD1,TGTGCCAGCGGGGACGGGACAGGCAAGATCTACGAGCAGTACTTC,CASGDGTGKIYEQYF
TRBV5-4,14,.,TRBJ1-1,.,TGTGCCAGCAGCTTGTCCCCGTTGAACACTGAAGCTTTCTTT,CASSLSPLNTEAFF
TRBV6-1,16,.,TRBJ2-3,TRBD2,TGTGCCAGCAGTGAAGTAGGACTAGGGAGCACAGATACGCAGTATTTT,CASSEVGLGSTDTQYF
TRBV30,15,.,TRBJ1-1,.,TGTGCCTGGACCAAGATCAGACAGGCCCACACTGAAGCTTTCTTT,CAWTKIRQAHTEAFF
TRBV4-2,16,.,TRBJ2-1,TRBD1,TGTGCCAGCAGCCAGGGACAGGGGACCACCTACAATGAGCAGTTCTTC,CASSQGQGTTYNEQFF
TRBV18,14,once,TRBJ1-1,.,TGTGCCAGCTCACCAAATCGAGGGGGCACTGAAGCTTTCTTT,CASSPNRGGTEAFF
TRBV5-4,14,.,TRBJ1-2,.,TGTGCCAGCAGCTACGACTTAGCTAACTATGGCTACACCTTC,CASSYDLANYGYTF
TRBV29-1,14,.,TRBJ2-2,TRBD1,TGCAGCGTTGGGGACAGGTGGAACACCGGGGAGCTGTTTTTT,CSVGDRWNTGELFF
TRBV5-1,14,once,TRBJ1-6,.,TGCGCCAGCAGACTTGAGGGAAATTTCGCACCCCTCCACTTT,CASRLEGNFAPLHF
TRBV19,15,.,TRBJ1-6,TRBD1,TGTGCCAGTAGTATCCCCGGACAGGCTAGTTCACCCCTCCACTTT,CASSIPGQASSPLHF
TRBV5-4,13,.,TRBJ2-5,.,TGTGCCAGCAGCTTGTCCTACCAAGAGACCCAGTACTTC,CASSLSYQETQYF
TRBV6-5,11,.,TRBJ1-1,.,TGTGCCAGCAGTTCAGGGGTTGAAGCTTTCTTT,CASSSGVEAFF
TRBV5-1,17,.,TRBJ2-6,TRBD1,TGCGCCAGCAGCAACCGGGACAGGGGGCGTGGGGCCAACGTCCTGACTTTC,CASSNRDRGRGANVLTF
TRBV9,15,.,TRBJ2-5,TRBD2,TGTGCCAGCAGCGCCTCTAGCGGGAGACGTGAGACCCAGTACTTC,CASSASSGRRETQYF
TRBV4-3,14,.,TRBJ2-7,.,TGCGCCAGCAGCCAAGATCGGGTCCTTCGAGAGCAGTACTTC,CASSQDRVLREQYF
TRBV7-9,16,few,TRBJ1-1,TRBD1,TGTGCCAGCAGCTTATCTCAGGGGGTCCGGTACACTGAAGCTTTCTTT,CASSLSQGVRYTEAFF
TRBV21-1,13,once,TRBJ1-6,.,TGTGCCAGCAGCTACCACCGGGTTTCACCCCTCCACTTT,CASSYHRVSPLHF
TRBV6-1,14,few,TRBJ2-3,TRBD1,TGTGCCAGCAGTTCTCCGGGACAGGGGAAATCGCAGTATTTT,CASSSPGQGKSQYF
TRBV4-1,14,.,TRBJ2-7,TRBD1,TGCGCCAGCAGCCAGGGACAGGGGGCGTACGAGCAGTACTTC,CASSQGQGAYEQYF
TRBV7-2,14,once,TRBJ1-1,.,TGTGCCAGCACCACCGAGGGTAGGAACACTGAAGCTTTCTTT,CASTTEGRNTEAFF
TRBV19,13,once,TRBJ1-5,TRBD1,TGTGCCAGTAGTCGGGACAGGGTACAGCCCCAGCATTTT,CASSRDRVQPQHF
TRBV6-6,16,few,TRBJ1-5,.,TGTGCCAGCAGCCCTAGTTCGGGGGGAGGAAATCAGCCCCAGCATTTT,CASSPSSGGGNQPQHF
TRBV25-1,13,.,TRBJ1-5,.,TGTGCCAGCAGTACAGCCGGCAATCAGCCCCAGCATTTT,CASSTAGNQPQHF